This TCR beta chain is from a study of blood T cells in healthy people across ages. This clonotype came up many times. Its antigen remains unidentified. CDR3 length equals 13 residues. V lost 6 bases to trimming and J lost 9 bases; unmatched junction nucleotides: 6. Per-sample PBMC isolation yielded at least 7 million cells. The authors ran a second PCR of about 7 to 11 cycles using a sample-barcoded 5' primer and a J-beta primer mix. A template-switch adaptor with 12 random nucleotides tagged each cDNA molecule. TCRdb reanalysed the 5' RACE reads using MiXCR and keeps one entry per CDR3 protein. The sample lists some 1.7 million distinct CDR3 sequences; 28% were seen once. Study conclusions and caveats: Age brought a roughly linear fall in TCR beta diversity measured per million T cells. Any changes in expanded clonotypes were possibly confounded, as donor CMV status remained unknown.

Input material: blood. The sequence came from a woman in her 30s in good health. The rearrangement links TRBV12-3 or TRBV12-4 to TRBJ2-1; 9 bases align to TRBD1. CDR3 protein: CASSKDRGIEQFF. As DNA, the CDR3 is TGTGCCAGCAGCAAGGACAGGGGAATTGAGCAGTTCTTC.